This TCR beta chain came from a study of shared clonotypes between healthy human individuals. Regarding the study as a whole: Across subsets, estimated richness was generally greater for naive than for memory populations. For sorted subsets, rarefaction showed incomplete sequencing despite large depth.

Generated by immunoSEQ multiplex PCR, the TCRdb table keeps only in-frame clones and is missing some. The sample consists of about 2.4 million clones, more than 85% of them appearing once. The trim removed 4 bases at V and 4 bases at J, leaving 2 bases unmatched. Per germline, CDR1 MDHEN and CDR2 SYDVKM. The CDR3 totals 14 residues. The authors divided CD4+ cells into CD45RA+ naive and CD45RA-negative memory subsets. Points on this clone: As yet, its antigen is unknown.

Sequencing was done on a sample of naive CD4+ T cells from PBMCs. As for subset: CD45RA+ positively selected. The TCR originated in a man between 18 and 29 years old in good health. Some clones in this sample may be carry-over from other donors' samples. V is TRBV28 and J is TRBJ1-2; the match to TRBD1 covers 11 bases. The CDR3, as DNA: TGTGCCAGCAGTTGGGGACAGGGGGGCTATGGCTACACCTTC. Translation gives CASSWGQGGYGYTF.